The text below deals with one T cell receptor (beta chain). Germline is not matched at one junction end, which may reflect a read error. This record belongs to a study of cytomegalovirus exposure and HLA in healthy donors. 60 Vbeta and 13 Jbeta primers were used in PCR. Repertoires were generated with immunoSEQ multiplex PCR, while TCRdb's copy carries only in-frame clones and drops some. This sample has approximately 150,000 clones, with over 60% found just once. CDR1 is SGHVS and CDR2 is FQNEAQ in the germline V gene. This CDR3 spans 12 amino acids. Sequences were obtained from PBMCs. The sequence derives from a female donor in good health and CMV-seronegative. This chain connects TRBV7-8 to TRBJ1-2; D gene ambiguous. The CDR3 loop reads CASSLKNSIAFF. The CDR3 DNA sequence: TGTGCCAGCAGCTTAAAAAACAGTATTGCCTTCTTC.